The T cell receptor (beta chain) described here comes from a study of blood T cell repertoires in COVID-19. Whole-study context: Both acute and convalescent COVID-19 samples were obtained from the United States, Italy and Spain. In each case, the material was cDNA or gDNA derived from T cells, B-cell-depleted T cells, or PBMCs.

The CDR3 length is 14 residues. After removal of 0 bases from V and 5 bases from J, the junction contained 0 bases not matched to a gene. Germline CDR1 SGHRS, CDR2 YFSETQ. Original methodology: Reference gene primer amplification yielded estimated nucleated cell counts. Method: immunoSEQ multiplex PCR; TCRdb's copy keeps in-frame clones and lacks some. V and J calls and clone size are as listed in that table; D and trimming were resolved from the DNA. The table shows 73,000 or so clones, with about 91% occurring only once. The chain employs TRBV5-1 and TRBJ2-3, with 10 bases matching TRBD2. This sequence originates from a human donor with active COVID-19. The donor label of this sample is uncertain. The sample taken for sequencing was peripheral blood. The CDR3 DNA reads TGCGCCAGCAGCTTGGTAGCGGGAGGAGATACGCAGTATTTT. Translation gives CASSLVAGGDTQYF. Together with reference TRBV5-1 and TRBJ2-3, the CDR3 gives the full variable domain: KAGVTQTPRYLIKTRGQQVTLSCSPISGHRSVSWYQQTPGQGLQFLFEYFSETQRNKGNFPGRFSGRQFSNSRSEMNVSTLELGDSALYLCASSLVAGGDTQYFGPGTRLTVL.